What follows is one T cell receptor beta chain and its context. This record belongs to a study of Ad26.COV2.S vaccination and SARS-CoV-2 variants. Study-wide context: Into the muscle, Ad26.COV2.S was dosed once or twice, 56 days apart.

The treatment denotes: some 20 received Ad26.COV2.S at low or high dose, single or two shots; roughly five received placebo; per-sample allocation not given. Sampling occurred on day 63 after the first vaccine or placebo injection. Per germline, CDR1 LGHNA and CDR2 YSLEER. This CDR3 is 14 amino acids long. Trimming at V came to 3 bases and at J to 5 bases, leaving 2 bases not matched to a gene. This table comes from immunoSEQ multiplex PCR, and its TCRdb copy is limited to in-frame clones, with some not included. This sample yields over 400,000 clones, of which 92% are seen a single time; around 1.7% belongs to the top ten.

The sequenced sample was peripheral blood, obtained in a trial of Ad26.COV2.S vaccine versus placebo. This receptor was identified in a person aged 18-65 years who received the Ad26.COV2.S COVID-19 vaccine or a placebo. The rearrangement joins TRBV4-3 to TRBJ2-7, with 12 bases matching TRBD1. This chain's CDR3 is CASSQGQGANEQYF. CDR3 in DNA: TGCGCCAGCAGCCAGGGACAGGGGGCGAACGAGCAGTACTTC.